This entry lists 3 T cell receptor beta chains sequenced from one sample in a study of monozygotic twins with inflammatory bowel disease. After re-calling the 5' RACE reads, TCRdb lists one entry per CDR3 protein, DNA absent. The sample table includes hundreds of thousands of distinct CDR3 sequences. Sequenced input: blood. The source is a human donor with ulcerative colitis or Crohn's disease, or a healthy co-twin of an affected twin (not recorded which).

This rearrangement joins TRBV6-1 to TRBJ1-1. Germline V CDR1 and CDR2: MNHNS, SASEGT. This CDR3 has 13 amino acids. CDR3: CASSQHTNTEAFF.

V is TRBV4-1 and J is TRBJ2-5; the TRBD2 assignment by TCRdb is unverifiable without DNA. The CDR3 totals 16 residues. Germline V gene lookup returns CDR1 MGHRA and CDR2 YSYEKL. This CDR3 reads CASSRGGRGLAETQYF.

The rearrangement links TRBV15 to TRBJ2-1; the D call from TCRdb, TRBD1, cannot be confirmed without DNA. There are 14 residues in the CDR3. Germline CDR1 is LNHNV and CDR2 is YYDKDF (reference sequence). CDR3 in amino acids: CATSRMITGQGIIF.